This TCR beta chain was sequenced in a study of blood T cell repertoires in COVID-19. Study-wide context: The origin of the acute and convalescent COVID-19 samples was the United States, Italy and Spain. Sample material is recorded as cDNA or gDNA derived from T cells, B-cell-depleted T cells, or PBMCs.

This CDR3 has 15 residues. V lost 4 bases and J lost 4, with 16 bases in between. Germline V CDR1 and CDR2: MNHEY, SVGAGI. Authors' analysis steps: Reference gene primer amplification in the assay estimated nucleated cell counts. The repertoire was sequenced with immunoSEQ multiplex PCR; TCRdb's copy has only in-frame clones and lacks some. V, J and clone size are those of that table, while D and trimming were read from the DNA. The sample gives tens of thousands of clones, approximately 85% of which show up once; 14% is in the top ten. J is TRBJ1-1 and V is TRBV6-5; no clear D. The sequence came from a human donor with acute or convalescent COVID-19. The donor label of this sample is uncertain. The sample taken for sequencing was peripheral blood. CDR3 protein: CASSSRDLKGTEAFF. CDR3 nucleotides: TGTGCCAGCAGTTCCCGGGATCTCAAGGGCACTGAAGCTTTCTTT.